The T cell receptor beta chain under discussion was sequenced for a study of OX40 agonist ivuxolimab in advanced cancers. Study-level points and caveats: Circulating CD4+ and CD8+ T cells showed clonal expansion by week 6 at 0.1 to 3.0 mg/kg.

Concerning this clone: Its antigen is undetermined.

Assay used: immunoSEQ multiplex PCR; TCRdb lists only in-frame clones, some missing. The sample comprises under 85,000 clones, roughly 86% of which are singletons, and roughly 0.77% rests with the top ten. The CDR3 is made up of 13 amino acids. The V end lost 4 bases, the J end lost 2 bases, and 9 bases lay between the germline ends. CDR1 SGHTS and CDR2 YDEGEE come from the germline V gene. The TCR comes from an adult with an advanced solid tumor such as melanoma, head and neck, liver or kidney cancer. The chain joins TRBV5-8 to TRBJ2-5; the D call may be TRBD1 or TRBD2 (5 bases each). Sequenced material: CD4+ or CD8+ T cells sorted from blood, taken in a trial of the OX40 agonist ivuxolimab. The chain's CDR3 is CASSEGLQETQYF. Here the CDR3 DNA reads TGTGCCAGCAGCGAGGGGCTTCAAGAGACCCAGTACTTC.